The clone carrying this T cell receptor (beta chain) was seen more than once but under ten times. The source of the sample is a study of T cells in narcolepsy. Here immunoSEQ multiplex PCR was the method, and the copy in TCRdb shows in-frame clones only, minus some. In the table there are roughly 25,000 clones, around 85% of which are singletons. The V gene's germline CDR1 is SGHRS and CDR2 YFSETQ. The V end was cut by 0 bases, the J end by 6 bases, with 7 bases between. The CDR3 runs 12 residues. The receptor was derived from a human donor with narcolepsy. The sample comprised CD45RA- memory CD4+ T cells from PBMCs. The chain couples TRBV5-1 to TRBJ2-7, with a weak D call TRBD2 (5 bases). The DNA of the CDR3 is TGCGCCAGCAGCTTGGACGAGGGCGAGCAGTACTTC. As protein: CASSLDEGEQYF.